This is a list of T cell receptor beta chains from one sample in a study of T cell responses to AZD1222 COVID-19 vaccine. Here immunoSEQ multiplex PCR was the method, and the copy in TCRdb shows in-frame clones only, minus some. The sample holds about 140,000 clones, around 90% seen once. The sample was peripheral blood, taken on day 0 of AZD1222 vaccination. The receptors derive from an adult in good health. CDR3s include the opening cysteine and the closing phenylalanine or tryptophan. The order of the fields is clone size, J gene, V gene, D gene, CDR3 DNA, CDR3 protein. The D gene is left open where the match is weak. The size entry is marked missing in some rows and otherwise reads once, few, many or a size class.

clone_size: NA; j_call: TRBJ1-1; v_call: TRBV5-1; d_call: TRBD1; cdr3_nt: TGCGCCAGCAGCCATGGGACAGGATATGAAGCTTTCTTT; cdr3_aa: CASSHGTGYEAFF
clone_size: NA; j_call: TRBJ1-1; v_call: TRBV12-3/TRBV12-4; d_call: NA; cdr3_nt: TGTGCCAGCAGCCACTTAGGGCGACTTGAAGCTTTCTTT; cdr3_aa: CASSHLGRLEAFF
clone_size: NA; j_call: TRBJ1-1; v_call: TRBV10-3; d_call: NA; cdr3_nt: TGTGCCATCACTAACGCGGGACTCCCGAACACTGAAGCTTTCTTT; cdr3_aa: CAITNAGLPNTEAFF
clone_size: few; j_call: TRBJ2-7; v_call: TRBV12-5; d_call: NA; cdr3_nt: TGTGCTAGTGGTCGCTCCTACGAGCAGTACTTC; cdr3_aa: CASGRSYEQYF
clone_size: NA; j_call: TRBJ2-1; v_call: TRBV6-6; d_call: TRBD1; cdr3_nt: TGTGCCAGCAGTTCCCCGGACAGGGACAGGTACAATGAGCAGTTCTTC; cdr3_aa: CASSSPDRDRYNEQFF
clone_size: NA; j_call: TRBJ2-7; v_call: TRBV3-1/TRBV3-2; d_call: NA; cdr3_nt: TGTGCCAGCACGCGTGCCGGGGCTTCCTACGAGCAGTACTTC; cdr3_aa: CASTRAGASYEQYF
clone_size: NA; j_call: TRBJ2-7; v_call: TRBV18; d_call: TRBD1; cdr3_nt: TGTGCCAGCGTGGGACAGGCGGGCACCTCCTACGAGCAGTACTTC; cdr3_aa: CASVGQAGTSYEQYF
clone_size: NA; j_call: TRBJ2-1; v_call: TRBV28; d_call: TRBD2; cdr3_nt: TGTGCCAGCAGCCCTCCCCGGACTAGCCTTAATGAGCAGTTCTTC; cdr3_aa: CASSPPRTSLNEQFF
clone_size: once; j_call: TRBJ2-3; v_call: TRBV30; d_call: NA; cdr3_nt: TGTGCCTGGAGTTCTAAAGATACGCAGTATTTT; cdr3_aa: CAWSSKDTQYF
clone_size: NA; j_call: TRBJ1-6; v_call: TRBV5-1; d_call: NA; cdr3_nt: TGCGCCAGCAGCCTCATGGGGGACCCGGAGCCCCTCCACTTT; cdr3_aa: CASSLMGDPEPLHF
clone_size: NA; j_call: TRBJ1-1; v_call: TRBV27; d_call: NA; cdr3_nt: TGTGCCAGCAGTTTCATACAGGGCCACACTGAAGCTTTCTTT; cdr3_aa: CASSFIQGHTEAFF
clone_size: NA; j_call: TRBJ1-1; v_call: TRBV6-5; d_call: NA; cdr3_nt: TGTGCCAGCATCGACAGTACTCAAGAAGCTTTCTTT; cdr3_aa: CASIDSTQEAFF
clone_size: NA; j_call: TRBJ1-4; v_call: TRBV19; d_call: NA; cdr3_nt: TGTGCCAGTAGTATGGACATTTTAAATGAAAAACTGTTTTTT; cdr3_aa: CASSMDILNEKLFF
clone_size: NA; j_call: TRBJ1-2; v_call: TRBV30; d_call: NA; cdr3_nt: TGTGCCTGGATAAGGATGAGACACTCAGTTAACTATGGCTACACCTTC; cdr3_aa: CAWIRMRHSVNYGYTF
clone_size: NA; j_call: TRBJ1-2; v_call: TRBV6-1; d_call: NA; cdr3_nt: TGTGCCAGCAGTGAAGTTGAAGCAGCCAGTTATGGCTACACCTTC; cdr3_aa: CASSEVEAASYGYTF
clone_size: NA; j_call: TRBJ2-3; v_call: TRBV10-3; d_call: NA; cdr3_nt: TGTGCCATCAGACCTGACAGCACAGATACGCAGTATTTT; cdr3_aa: CAIRPDSTDTQYF
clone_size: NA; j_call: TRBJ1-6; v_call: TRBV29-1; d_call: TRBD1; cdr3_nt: TGCAGCGTCTCTTCGGACAGGGATCGCAATTCACCCCTCCACTTT; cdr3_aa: CSVSSDRDRNSPLHF
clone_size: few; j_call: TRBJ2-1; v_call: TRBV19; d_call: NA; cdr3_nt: TGTGCCAGTAGTATAACCCAGGATGAGCAGTTCTTC; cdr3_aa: CASSITQDEQFF
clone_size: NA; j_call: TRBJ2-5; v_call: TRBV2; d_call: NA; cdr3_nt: TGTGCCAGCGGGAGGCGGCAAGAGACCCAGTACTTC; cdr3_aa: CASGRRQETQYF
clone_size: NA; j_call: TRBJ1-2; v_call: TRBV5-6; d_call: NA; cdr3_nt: TGTGCCAGCAGCTTGTTGGCAGGGCTCTATGGCTACACCTTC; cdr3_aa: CASSLLAGLYGYTF
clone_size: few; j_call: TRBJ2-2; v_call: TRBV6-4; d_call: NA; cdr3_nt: TGTGCCAGCAGTGTCGGAAGCTTTAGCACCGGGGAGCTGTTTTTT; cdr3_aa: CASSVGSFSTGELFF
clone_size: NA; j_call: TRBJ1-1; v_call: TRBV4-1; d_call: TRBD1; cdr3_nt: TGCGCCACAATGGACAGGGGGAACACTGAAGCTTTCTTT; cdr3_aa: CATMDRGNTEAFF
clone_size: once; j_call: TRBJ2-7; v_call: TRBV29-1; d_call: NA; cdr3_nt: TGCAGCGTTGATATAGGGAACCGGGGCGAGCAGTACTTC; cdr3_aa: CSVDIGNRGEQYF
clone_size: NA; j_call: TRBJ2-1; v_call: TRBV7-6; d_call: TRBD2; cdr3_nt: TGTGCCAGCAGCTTAGCGCCTAGCGGGAGGCATTACTACAATGAGCAGTTCTTC; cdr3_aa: CASSLAPSGRHYYNEQFF
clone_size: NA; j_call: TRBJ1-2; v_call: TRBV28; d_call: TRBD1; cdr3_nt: TGTGCCAGCAGTTCCTCGGGGACAGCCCATCATGGCTACACCTTC; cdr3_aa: CASSSSGTAHHGYTF
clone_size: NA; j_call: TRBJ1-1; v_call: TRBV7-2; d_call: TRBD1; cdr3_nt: TGTGCCAGCAGCTTATCGACAGGGCCCAACACTGAAGCTTTCTTT; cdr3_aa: CASSLSTGPNTEAFF
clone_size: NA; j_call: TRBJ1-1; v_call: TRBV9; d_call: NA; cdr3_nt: TGTGCCAGCAGCCCCAATTGGAGAGGAGGCACTGAAGCTTTCTTT; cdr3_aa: CASSPNWRGGTEAFF
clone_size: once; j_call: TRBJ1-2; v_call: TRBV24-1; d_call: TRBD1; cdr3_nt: TGTGCCACCAGTGAACCCGACAGGGGAGGCGGCTACACCTTC; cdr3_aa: CATSEPDRGGGYTF
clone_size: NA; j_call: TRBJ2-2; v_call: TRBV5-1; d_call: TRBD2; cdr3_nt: TGCGCCAGCAGCTTGGCGTTAGCGGGAGCATTCGGGGAGCTGTTTTTT; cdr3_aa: CASSLALAGAFGELFF
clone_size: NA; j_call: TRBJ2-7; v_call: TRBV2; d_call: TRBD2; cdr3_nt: TGTGCCAGCAGTGGGACTAGCGGGAGTATTTCCTACGAGCAGTACTTC; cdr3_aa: CASSGTSGSISYEQYF
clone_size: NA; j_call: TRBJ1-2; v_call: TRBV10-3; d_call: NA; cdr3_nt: TGTGCCATCATTGACGAGGCTCGCAACTATGGCTACACCTTC; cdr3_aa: CAIIDEARNYGYTF
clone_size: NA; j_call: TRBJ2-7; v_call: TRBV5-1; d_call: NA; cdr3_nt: TGCGCCAGCAGCCTACAACCTCCGGGACTCGGCTCATCCTACGAGCAGTACTTC; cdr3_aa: CASSLQPPGLGSSYEQYF
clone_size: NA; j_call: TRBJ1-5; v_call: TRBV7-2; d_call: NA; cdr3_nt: TGTGCCAGCAGCTCTCGAGGCGGTCAGCCCCAGCATTTT; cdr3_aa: CASSSRGGQPQHF
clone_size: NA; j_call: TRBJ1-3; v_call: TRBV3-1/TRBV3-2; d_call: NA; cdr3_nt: TGTGCCAGCAGCCAAGATCGGGGCCATGGAGGAAACACCATATATTTT; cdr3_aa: CASSQDRGHGGNTIYF
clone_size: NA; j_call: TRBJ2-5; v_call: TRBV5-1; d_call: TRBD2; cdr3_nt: TGCGCCAGCAGCCTTACCCCACTAGCGGCCCAAGAGACCCAGTACTTC; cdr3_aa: CASSLTPLAAQETQYF
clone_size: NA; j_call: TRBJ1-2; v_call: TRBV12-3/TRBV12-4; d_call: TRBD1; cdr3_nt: TGTGCCAGCAGCCTCGACAGGGACTATGGCTACACCTTC; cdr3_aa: CASSLDRDYGYTF
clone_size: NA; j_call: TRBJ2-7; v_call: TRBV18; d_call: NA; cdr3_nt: TGTGCCAGCTCCGAACAGAAGGGCGGGTGGGGATCCTACGAGCAGTACTTC; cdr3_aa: CASSEQKGGWGSYEQYF
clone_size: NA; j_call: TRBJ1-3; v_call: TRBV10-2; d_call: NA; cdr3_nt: TGCGCCAGCAGTAGCCTGACTGGAAACACCATATATTTT; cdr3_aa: CASSSLTGNTIYF
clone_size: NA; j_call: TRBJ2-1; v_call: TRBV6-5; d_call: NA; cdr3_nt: TGTGCCAGCAGCGCAAGTAATCTCGCGGTCTTC; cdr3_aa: CASSASNLAVF
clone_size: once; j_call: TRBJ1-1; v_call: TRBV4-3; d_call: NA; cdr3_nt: TGCGCCAGCAGCCAAGATGAATGGGGGGCAGTGAACACTGAAGCTTTCTTT; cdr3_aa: CASSQDEWGAVNTEAFF
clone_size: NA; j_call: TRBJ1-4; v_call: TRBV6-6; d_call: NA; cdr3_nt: TGTGCCAGCAGTTACTCGGAACAGGGTCGTGAAAAACTGTTTTTT; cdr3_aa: CASSYSEQGREKLFF
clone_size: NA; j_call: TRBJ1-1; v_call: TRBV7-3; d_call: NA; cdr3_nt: TGTGCCAGCAGCTTAATGGGGGGCACGACGACTGAAGCTTTCTTT; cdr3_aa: CASSLMGGTTTEAFF
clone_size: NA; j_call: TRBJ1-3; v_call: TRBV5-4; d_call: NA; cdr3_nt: TGTGCCAGCAGCCCGGGACAAGACTCTGGAAACACCATATATTTT; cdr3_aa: CASSPGQDSGNTIYF
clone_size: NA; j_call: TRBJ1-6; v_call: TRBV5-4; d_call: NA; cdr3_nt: TGTGCCAGCAGCTTGGAAGGGAATTCACCCCTCCACTTT; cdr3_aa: CASSLEGNSPLHF
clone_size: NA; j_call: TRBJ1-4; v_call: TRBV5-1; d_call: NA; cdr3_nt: TGCGCCAGCAGAATGGGAGGGGCAACTAATGAAAAACTGTTTTTT; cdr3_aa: CASRMGGATNEKLFF
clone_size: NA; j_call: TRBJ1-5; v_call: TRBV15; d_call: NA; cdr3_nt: TGTGCCACCAGCAGAGACCAGATGGGCAATCAGCCCCAGCATTTT; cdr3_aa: CATSRDQMGNQPQHF
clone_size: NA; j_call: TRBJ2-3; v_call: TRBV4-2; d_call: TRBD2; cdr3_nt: TGTGCCAGCAGCCAACTAGCGGGAGGAGTTAGAAGCACAGATACGCAGTATTTT; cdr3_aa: CASSQLAGGVRSTDTQYF
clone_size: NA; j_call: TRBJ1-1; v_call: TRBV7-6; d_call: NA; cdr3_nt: TGTGCCAGCAGCCTAGCACACGGGAACACTGAAGCTTTCTTT; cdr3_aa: CASSLAHGNTEAFF
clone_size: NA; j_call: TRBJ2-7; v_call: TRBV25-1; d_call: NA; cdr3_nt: TGTGCCAGCAGTGACGGGACGTCCTCCTACGAGCAGTACTTC; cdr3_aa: CASSDGTSSYEQYF
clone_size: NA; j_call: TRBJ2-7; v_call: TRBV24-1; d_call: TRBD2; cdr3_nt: TGTGCCACCAGTGACCCAACTAGCGGCCCCTACGAGCAGTACTTC; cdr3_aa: CATSDPTSGPYEQYF
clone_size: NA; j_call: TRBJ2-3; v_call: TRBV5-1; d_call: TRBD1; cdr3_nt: TGCGCCAGCAGCTTCGGGACAGGGGGCTTTGATACGCAGTATTTT; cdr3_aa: CASSFGTGGFDTQYF
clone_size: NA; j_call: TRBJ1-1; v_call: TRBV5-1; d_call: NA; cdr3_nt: TGCGCCAGCAGGGCTACAGAATACACTGAAGCTTTCTTT; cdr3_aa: CASRATEYTEAFF
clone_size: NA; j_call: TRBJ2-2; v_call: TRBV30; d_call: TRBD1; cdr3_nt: TGTGCCTGGAGTCTCGGGACAGGTAACACCGGGGAGCTGTTTTTT; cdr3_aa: CAWSLGTGNTGELFF